The T cell receptor beta chain under discussion was sequenced for a study of T cell responses to AZD1222 COVID-19 vaccine. Study-wide points: There were vaccine-associated CD4 TCRs across spike, dominant at 160-218 and 743-854. Sampling captured repertoires only after the peak T cell response.

This CDR3 region has 16 residues. Germline CDR1 and CDR2: SGHTA and FQGNSA. V was pared by 5 bases and J by 1 base, with 6 bases of the junction left unmatched. The data were produced by immunoSEQ multiplex PCR, yet TCRdb's version contains in-frame clones alone and is incomplete. The repertoire has about 150,000 clones, roughly 80% of them found once; the top ten carry roughly 4%. This clone showed up just a few times. Its antigen is not known. J is TRBJ2-2 and V is TRBV7-2; 8 bases align to TRBD1. This specimen consisted of peripheral blood, obtained on day 0 of MenACWY control vaccination. This clonotype was obtained from an adult in good health. The CDR3 DNA reads as TGTGCCAGCAGCCCAGGGGGCTCGGAGAACACCGGGGAGCTGTTTTTT. Encoded protein: CASSPGGSENTGELFF.